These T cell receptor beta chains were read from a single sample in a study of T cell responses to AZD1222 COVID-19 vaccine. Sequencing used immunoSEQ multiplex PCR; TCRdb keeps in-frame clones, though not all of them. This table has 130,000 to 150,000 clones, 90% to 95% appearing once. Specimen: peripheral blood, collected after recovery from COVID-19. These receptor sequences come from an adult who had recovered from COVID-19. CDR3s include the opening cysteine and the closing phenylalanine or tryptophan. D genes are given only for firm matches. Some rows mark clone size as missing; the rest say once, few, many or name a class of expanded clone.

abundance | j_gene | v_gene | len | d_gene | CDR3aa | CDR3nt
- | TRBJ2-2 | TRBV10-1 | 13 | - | CASCGTLTGELFF | TGCGCCAGCTGCGGGACACTCACCGGGGAGCTGTTTTTT
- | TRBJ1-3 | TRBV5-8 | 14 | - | CASSLGDSRNTIYF | TGTGCCAGCAGCTTGGGGGATTCTAGAAACACCATATATTTT
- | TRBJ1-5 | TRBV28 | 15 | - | CASSLFGGFNQPQHF | TGTGCCAGCAGTTTGTTTGGGGGTTTCAATCAGCCCCAGCATTTT
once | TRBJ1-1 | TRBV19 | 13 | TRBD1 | CATSGQGYTEAFF | TGTGCCACCTCGGGACAGGGATACACTGAAGCTTTCTTT
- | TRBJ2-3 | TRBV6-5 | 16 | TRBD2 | CASSYRSGTSTDTQYF | TGTGCCAGCAGTTACCGGAGCGGGACCAGCACAGATACGCAGTATTTT
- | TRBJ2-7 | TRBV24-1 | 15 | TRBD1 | CATSDPGTGDYEQYF | TGTGCCACCAGTGATCCCGGGACAGGGGACTACGAGCAGTACTTC
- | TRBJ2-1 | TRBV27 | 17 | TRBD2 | CASSLYLTSGPVNEQFF | TGTGCCAGCAGTTTATACCTGACTAGCGGGCCGGTGAATGAGCAGTTCTTC
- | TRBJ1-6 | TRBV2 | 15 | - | CASSDWTAHNSPLHF | TGTGCCAGCAGTGATTGGACAGCGCATAATTCACCCCTCCACTTT
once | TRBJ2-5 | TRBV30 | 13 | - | CAWRGQSQETQYF | TGTGCCTGGAGAGGACAGTCACAAGAGACCCAGTACTTC
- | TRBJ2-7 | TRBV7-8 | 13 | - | CASSLALYYEQYF | TGTGCCAGCAGCTTAGCGCTTTATTACGAGCAGTACTTC
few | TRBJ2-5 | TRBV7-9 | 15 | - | CASSRTGLGEETQYF | TGTGCCAGCAGCCGTACAGGGTTGGGGGAAGAGACCCAGTACTTC
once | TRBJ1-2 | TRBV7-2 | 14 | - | CASSKDRINYGYTF | TGTGCCAGCAGCAAGGACAGAATTAACTATGGCTACACCTTC
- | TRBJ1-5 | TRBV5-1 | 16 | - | CASSIGPQEGKLSQHF | TGCGCCAGCAGCATCGGACCCCAGGAGGGAAAATTGTCCCAGCATTTT
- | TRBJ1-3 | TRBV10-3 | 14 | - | CAISPRYPGNTIYF | TGTGCCATCAGCCCCCGGTACCCGGGAAACACCATATATTTT
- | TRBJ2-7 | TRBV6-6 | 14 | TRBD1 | CASARDSQAYEQYF | TGTGCCAGCGCCCGGGACAGCCAAGCCTACGAGCAGTACTTC
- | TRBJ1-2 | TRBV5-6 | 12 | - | CASSLLAVGYTF | TGTGCCAGCAGCTTGTTAGCGGTTGGCTACACCTTC
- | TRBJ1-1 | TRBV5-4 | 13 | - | CASSSGVRAEAFF | TGTGCCAGCAGCTCGGGGGTTCGGGCCGAAGCTTTCTTT
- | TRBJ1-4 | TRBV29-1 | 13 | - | CSVVKGTGEKLFF | TGCAGCGTTGTCAAGGGGACGGGGGAAAAACTGTTTTTT
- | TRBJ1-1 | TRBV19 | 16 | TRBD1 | CASSFGTGPVNTEAFF | TGTGCCAGTAGTTTCGGGACAGGACCCGTGAACACTGAAGCTTTCTTT
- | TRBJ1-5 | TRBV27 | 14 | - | CASSPNFGNQPQHF | TGTGCCAGCAGTCCAAACTTCGGCAATCAGCCCCAGCATTTT
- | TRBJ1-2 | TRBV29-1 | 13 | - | CSVVRPLSQGYTF | TGCAGCGTCGTAAGACCTCTTTCGCAGGGGTACACCTTC
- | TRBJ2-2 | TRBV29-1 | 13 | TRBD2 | CSVEEREGGELFF | TGCAGCGTTGAAGAGCGGGAGGGCGGGGAGCTGTTTTTT
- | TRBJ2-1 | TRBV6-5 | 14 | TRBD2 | CASSLSGSGNEQFF | TGTGCCAGCAGCCTTAGCGGGAGTGGCAATGAGCAGTTCTTC
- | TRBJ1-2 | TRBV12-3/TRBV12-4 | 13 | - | CASSFYESRGYTF | TGTGCCAGCAGTTTCTATGAGAGCCGGGGCTACACCTTC
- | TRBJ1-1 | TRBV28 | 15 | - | CASSSAPWGNTEAFF | TGTGCCAGCAGTTCGGCCCCGTGGGGGAACACTGAAGCTTTCTTT